This T cell receptor beta chain was sequenced in a study of T cells in Graves' hyperthyroidism and ophthalmopathy. Participants, patients aged 18 to 65, had newly diagnosed hyperthyroidism with a duration under 2 months. There were TCR beta CDR3 regions amplified from RNA transcripts. The HTBI primer set served for first-round RT-PCR of the TCR CDR3. Each CDR3 protein gets one entry after TCRdb re-called the multiplex PCR reads with MiXCR. The repertoire holds hundreds of thousands of distinct CDR3 sequences, with around 14% as singletons. Germline V gives CDR1 DFQATT, CDR2 SNEGSKA (reference sequence). This CDR3 spans 14 amino acids. With 0 bases removed from V and 3 bases from J, the gap between germline ends came to 11 bases.

The rearrangement uses TRBV20-1 and TRBJ1-1; possible D gene TRBD1, 5 bases. The sample taken for sequencing was blood. This TCR was recovered from a woman in her late teens or twenties with Graves' hyperthyroidism. This CDR3 is CSARDQGSYTEAFF. The CDR3, as DNA: TGCAGTGCTAGAGATCAGGGCTCCTACACTGAAGCTTTCTTT.